Presented here are 3 T cell receptor beta chains from one specimen sequenced in a study of technical replicates of blood from a few donors. Some clones are missing from TCRdb's copy, which holds only in-frame ones; the method was immunoSEQ multiplex PCR. The sample records about 84,000 clones, roughly 97% being singletons. Sequences were obtained from T cells isolated from PBMCs. These receptors originate from a human donor in good health.

J is TRBJ2-1 and V is TRBV4-1, with D possibly being TRBD2 (7 bases). V shed 2 bases and J shed 3 bases, with 20 bases lying between them. The CDR3 is 18 residues long. Germline V gene sequence: CDR1 MGHRA, CDR2 YSYEKL. The CDR3 coding sequence is TGCGCCAGCAGCCAACCCCAGGGGAGGGACGGACACTACAATGAGCAGTTCTTC. Residues: CASSQPQGRDGHYNEQFF.

V is TRBV25-1 and J is TRBJ1-4; no clear D. The germline V and J ends were trimmed by 4 bases and 7 bases, with 7 bases remaining between them. Germline V gene sequence: CDR1 MGHDK, CDR2 SYGVNS. This CDR3 is 12 amino acids long. CDR3 sequence reads: CASSGVREKLFF. CDR3 in DNA: TGTGCCAGCAGTGGAGTGCGTGAAAAACTGTTTTTT.

This chain connects TRBV28 to TRBJ2-3, with TRBD1 identical over 10 bases. The CDR3 extends over 15 amino acids. V shed 4 bases, J shed 3 bases, and the junction held 4 bases outside the gene matches. Germline CDR1 MDHEN, CDR2 SYDVKM. DNA for the CDR3: TGTGCCAGCAGTTCTCCGGGACAGGGGACAGATACGCAGTATTTT. Amino acids: CASSSPGQGTDTQYF.